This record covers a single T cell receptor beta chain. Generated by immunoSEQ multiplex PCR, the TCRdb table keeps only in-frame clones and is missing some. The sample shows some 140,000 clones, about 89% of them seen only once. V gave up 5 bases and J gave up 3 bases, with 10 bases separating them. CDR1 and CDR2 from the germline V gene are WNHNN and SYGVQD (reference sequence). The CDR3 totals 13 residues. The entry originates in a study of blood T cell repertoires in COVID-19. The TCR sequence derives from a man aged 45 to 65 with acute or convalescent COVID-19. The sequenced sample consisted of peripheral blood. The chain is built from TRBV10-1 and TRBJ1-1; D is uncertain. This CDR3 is CASSLDTYTEAFF. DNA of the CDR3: TGCGCCAGCAGTCTCGACACTTACACTGAAGCTTTCTTT.